A single sample is the source of the 31 T cell receptor beta chains below, sequenced in a study of tumor and adjacent non-tumor tissue in lung cancer. A modified ARM-PCR protocol with three rounds of nested PCR amplified TCRbeta. One entry per CDR3 protein, called by TCRdb with MiXCR from the multiplex PCR reads. This table has 100,000 to 120,000 distinct CDR3 sequences, approximately 84% appearing once. No cell sorting was done before RNA was extracted from the tissue. Sample: lung tumor tissue. The receptor set was obtained from a man between 65 and 80 years old with non-small cell lung cancer.

Points on this clonotype: The germline gene is not matched at one end of the junction; a read error may be the cause. The genes are TRBV10-3 and TRBJ2-5; D ambiguous. Germline V gene data show CDR1 as ENHRY and CDR2 as SYGVKD. The CDR3 length is 14 residues. The DNA for the CDR3 is TGTGCCATCAGTGAGTCGAAGACGGAAGAGACCCAGCACTTC. Amino acids: CAISESKTEETQHF.

As to this clonotype: One junction end disagrees with the germline gene, perhaps due to a read error. V and J are TRBV11-3 and TRBJ2-5, with 7 bases that match TRBD1. Looked up from germline, CDR1 is SGHNT and CDR2 is YENEEA. The CDR3 spans 16 residues. The CDR3 is CTSNPTGVLSSETQYF. Here the CDR3 DNA reads TGTACCAGCAACCCCACAGGGGTATTATCGAGTGAGACCCAGTACTTC.

As regards this clonotype: The CDR3 ends on some other residue instead of the conserved phenylalanine or tryptophan, so this is likely a read error. The chain joins TRBV5-6 to TRBJ2-6, with D perhaps given as TRBD1 or TRBD2 (7 bases each). This CDR3 is 18 amino acids long. Per germline, CDR1 SGHDT and CDR2 YYEEEE. CDR3 DNA sequence: TGTACCAGCAGCGCAAGACAGGGAGGGACCTCTAGGGCCAACGTCCTGACTGTC. Translating it yields CTSSARQGGTSRANVLTV.

The rearrangement joins TRBV20-1 to TRBJ1-1; TRBD1 might be the D (5 bases). The CDR3 has 13 residues. The germline V gene has CDR1 DFQATT and CDR2 SNEGSKA (reference sequence). This chain's CDR3 is CVGADPMNTEAFF. The CDR3 nucleotides are TGCGTTGGGGCAGACCCCATGAACACTGAAGCTTTCTTT.

Concerning this clonotype: Its ends do not fully match the called genes, so a read error is possible. V is TRBV10-2 and J is TRBJ2-5, with D perhaps TRBD1 or TRBD2 (5 bases each). Germline CDR1 is WSHSY and CDR2 is SAAADI. This CDR3 has 16 amino acids. This CDR3 is CATQGDATRGGETQYF. In nucleotides, the CDR3 is TGCGCCACCCAGGGAGATGCAACGAGAGGTGGGGAGACCCAGTACTTT.

The chain joins TRBV12-3 or TRBV12-4 to TRBJ2-3, with D unclear. With the DNA end fitting TRBJ1-5 better, the J assignment may be wrong. The CDR3 totals 11 residues. CDR3 coding DNA: TGTGCCGTTAGCGAGACCGATACGCAGCATTTT. Its translation is CAVSETDTQHF.

Worth noting for this clonotype: The missing conserved phenylalanine or tryptophan at the end of this CDR3 makes a read error likely. The chain recombines TRBV12-3 or TRBV12-4 with TRBJ1-6; perhaps TRBD1 as D (6 bases). CDR3 length: 16 amino acids. V shed 7 bases and J shed 3 bases, with 16 bases lying between them. The CDR3: CASTSGTRGYNSPLHC. CDR3 sequence (DNA): TGTGCCAGCACCTCCGGGACACGAGGCTATAATTCACCCCTCCACTGT.

With respect to this clonotype: The junction departs from the called germline gene at one end, perhaps through a read error. This chain joins TRBV29-1 and TRBJ1-1, with 8 bases identical to TRBD1. The germline V gene has CDR1 SQVTM and CDR2 ANQGSEA. The CDR3 covers 14 residues. The CDR3 sequence is CSVLGQGTKSEAFF. The CDR3 DNA follows: TGTAGCGTCCTCGGACAGGGAACTAAATCTGAAGCTTTCTTT.

Concerning this clonotype itself: The germline gene is not matched at one end of the junction; a read error may be the cause. The chain recombines TRBV2 with TRBJ2-7; D remains ambiguous. This CDR3 is 14 amino acids long. The germline CDR1 and CDR2 sequences are SNHLY and FYNNEI. The CDR3 loop is CVSSDRVFFYEQYF. CDR3 coding DNA: TGTGTCAGCAGTGATAGGGTCTTTTTCTACGAGCAGTACTTC.

On this clonotype itself: A read error may explain this, as a much larger clone is one base away. This sequence joins TRBV28 and TRBJ2-7; 11 bases are a match to TRBD1. Germline values: CDR1 MDHEN, CDR2 SYDVKM. The CDR3 contains 13 residues. V was pared by 7 bases and J by 6 bases, with 5 bases of the junction left unmatched. In nucleotides, the CDR3 is TGTGCCAGCATAAGGACAGGGGGCGTCGAGCAGTACTTC. This codes for CASIRTGGVEQYF.

In this sample, this clonotype turned up many times. V usage is TRBV4-1 and J usage is TRBJ2-1; TRBD1 agrees at 9 bases. V was pared by 2 bases and J by 2 bases, with 16 bases of the junction left unmatched. Germline CDR1 and CDR2: MGHRA and YSYEKL. The CDR3 loop spans 20 amino acids. In nucleotides, the CDR3 is TGCGCCAGCAGCCAATTAATAGGGGGACCCGGGACAGGGACCTACAATGAGCAGTTCTTC. Translating gives CASSQLIGGPGTGTYNEQFF.

The genes are TRBV29-1 and TRBJ1-1; no clear D. V lost 2 bases and J 0 bases, leaving 10 bases between the germline ends. The germline V gene has CDR1 SQVTM and CDR2 ANQGSEA. The CDR3 length is 14 residues. CDR3 nucleotide sequence: TGCAGCGTTGAATATCAAGAGTTGAACACTGAAGCTTTCTTT. It yields the protein CSVEYQELNTEAFF.

Turning to this clonotype: One end of the junction does not line up with germline, which may come from a read error. The J gene is TRBJ2-3, the V gene TRBV20-1; D remains unclear. Germline V gene data show CDR1 as DFQATT and CDR2 as SNEGSKA (reference sequence). The CDR3 spans 14 residues. The CDR3: CSAKAQPITDMQYF. In DNA, the CDR3 is TGCAGTGCTAAGGCCCAGCCCATCACAGATATGCAGTATTTT.

About this clonotype: In this CDR3 the conserved last residue, phenylalanine or tryptophan, is missing, so a read error is likely. This chain joins TRBV29-1 and TRBJ2-5; tentative D call: TRBD1 (6 bases). The CDR3 is 16 residues long. The germline V gene has CDR1 SQVTM and CDR2 ANQGSEA. Trimming shortened V by 7 bases and J by 2 bases, and 23 bases separated the two germline ends. Here the CDR3 reads CSANHYLQTGQETQYI. DNA of the CDR3: TGCAGCGCCAATCACTACCTCCAGACAGGTCAAGAGACCCAGTACATC.

The chain links TRBV29-1 to TRBJ1-2, with unresolved D. Germline-derived CDR1 and CDR2 are SQVTM and ANQGSEA. The CDR3 contains 13 residues. The DNA of the CDR3 is TGCATCGTACCCCAGACGGGAGCCTATGGCTACACCTTC. The encoded protein is CIVPQTGAYGYTF.

This clonotype was counted ten times or more. The rearrangement links TRBV4-1 to TRBJ1-5; D call uncertain. Germline assignment: CDR1 MGHRA and CDR2 YSYEKL. The CDR3 has 16 amino acids. Between the trimmed V and J ends, which lost 0 bases and 0 bases, there was a span of 9 bases. DNA of the CDR3: TGCGCCAGCAGCCAAGAGCCGACCTATAGCAATCAGCCCCAGCATTTT. It encodes CASSQEPTYSNQPQHF.

Remarks on this clonotype: A junction boundary mismatches the germline segment, possibly from a read error. The chain has TRBV11-3 and TRBJ2-3, with a tentative D call TRBD2 (5 bases). Per germline, CDR1 SGHNT and CDR2 YENEEA. The CDR3 sequence is 15 residues long. The chain's CDR3 is CGSTRREVGTDTQYF. The CDR3 bases are TGTGGCAGCACCCGTCGGGAAGTAGGCACAGATACTCAGTATTTT.

As concerns this clonotype: This may arise from a read error, as a much more abundant clone is one base away. The CDR3: CANSETGGRYEQYF. In DNA, the CDR3 is TGTGCCAACAGTGAGACAGGGGGCAGGTACGAGCAGTACTTC. The chain is built from TRBV25-1 and TRBJ2-7, with 10 positions matching TRBD1. CDR3 length: 14 amino acids. Germline V lookup: CDR1 MGHDK, CDR2 SYGVNS.

As for this clonotype: One junction end does not reproduce the germline sequence, and a read error may be involved. The gene calls are TRBV4-1 and TRBJ2-7, with unresolved D. This CDR3 spans 12 amino acids. Germline CDR1 MGHRA, CDR2 YSYEKL. Written as DNA, the CDR3 is TGCGCCAACAGCCAGGATTTCTACGAGCAGTACTTC. Its translation is CANSQDFYEQYF.

The V and J genes are TRBV4-1 and TRBJ1-2; no reliable D call. CDR1 and CDR2 (germline): MGHRA, YSYEKL. V lost 7 bases to trimming and J lost 2 bases, with 14 bases between them. This CDR3 region has 14 residues. This CDR3 is CASNQTGRNYGYTF. Written as DNA, the CDR3 is TGCGCCAGCAACCAGACTGGACGGAACTATGGCTACACCTTC.

A word on this clonotype: A read error may account for a junction end that differs from germline. V is TRBV12-3 or TRBV12-4 and J is TRBJ1-2, with D possibly being TRBD1 (6 bases). The CDR3 extends over 13 amino acids. The CDR3, as DNA: TGTGCCAGCAGTTTTCCCAGGGGCTATGGCCACATCTTC. This translates into CASSFPRGYGHIF.

In regard to this clonotype: Germline and junction disagree at one end, which may indicate a read error. The V and J genes are TRBV6-2 or TRBV6-3 and TRBJ2-1; D is ambiguous. Germline lookup yields CDR1 MNHEY and CDR2 SVGEGT. CDR3 length: 14 residues. CDR3 amino acids: CTSSYGQEYNEQLF. The CDR3 DNA reads as TGTACCAGCAGTTACGGTCAGGAGTACAATGAGCAGCTCTTC.

The count of this clonotype is one. Since the CDR3 does not end with the conserved phenylalanine or tryptophan, this likely comes from a read error. This chain connects TRBV11-3 to TRBJ2-7; D unresolved. Deletions cut 1 base from V and 4 bases from J, with 14 bases between. Germline values: CDR1 SGHNT, CDR2 YENEEA. CDR3 length: 15 residues. CDR3 nucleotides: TGTGCCAGCAGCTTAGTTTCGATTAGCTCATACGAGCAGTACTTA. Protein sequence: CASSLVSISSYEQYL.

This clonotype was recorded only once. The junction departs from the called germline gene at one end, perhaps through a read error. The chain carries TRBV6-2 or TRBV6-3 and TRBJ2-1; 8 bases are a match to TRBD2. The CDR3 runs to 15 residues. Germline CDR1 is MNHEY and CDR2 is SVGEGT. CDR3 sequence reads: CGSSRGLGNTNEQLF. The CDR3 nucleotides are TGTGGCAGCAGTCGGGGACTAGGCAATACCAATGAGCAGTTATTC.

Details on this clonotype: Germline is not matched at one junction end, which may reflect a read error. The J gene is TRBJ2-7, the V gene TRBV10-2, with 11 bases aligning to TRBD2. The CDR3 loop spans 12 amino acids. Germline V gene sequence: CDR1 WSHSY, CDR2 SAAADI. This chain's CDR3 is CVSRTGLAEQHF. The CDR3 DNA reads as TGTGTCAGCAGGACGGGACTAGCGGAGCAGCACTTC.

A word on this clonotype: Germline is not matched at one junction end, which may reflect a read error. This sequence joins TRBV20-1 and TRBJ2-7, with D uncertain. The CDR3 sequence is 14 residues long. From germline, CDR1 is DFQATT and CDR2 SNEGSKA (reference sequence). The CDR3 protein is CSADPLTHSYEQHF. The CDR3 DNA reads TGCAGTGCGGACCCCCTAACCCACTCCTACGAGCAGCACTTC.

On this clonotype itself: It may be a read error: a sequence one base away is much more abundant. This sequence joins TRBV28 and TRBJ2-7; either TRBD1 or TRBD2 may supply D (6 bases each). The CDR3 runs 12 residues. Germline values: CDR1 MDHEN, CDR2 SYDVKM. The CDR3 nucleotides read TGTGCCAGCAGTCCCGGGGGCTACGAGCACTACTTC. The encoded protein is CASSPGGYEHYF.

This clonotype is a singleton in its sample. A much more abundant neighbour one base away suggests this may be a read error. The V call is TRBV2, the J call TRBJ1-2, with a possible D match to TRBD1 (5 bases). The V end was cut by 7 bases, the J end by 8 bases, with 11 bases between. CDR3 length: 11 amino acids. CDR1 and CDR2 (germline): SNHLY, FYNNEI. The CDR3, as DNA: TGTGCCAGCATAGGAACAGGAGGCTACACCTTC. Translating gives CASIGTGGYTF.

This clonotype has just one count. The CDR3 loop reads CASSYMGQYPYEQFF. The DNA for the CDR3 is TGTGCCAGCAGTTACATGGGACAATATCCCTACGAGCAGTTCTTC. The chain links TRBV6-2 or TRBV6-3 to TRBJ2-7; D possibly corresponds to TRBD1 (6 bases). The DNA end favors TRBJ2-1, so the J call may be wrong. This CDR3 is 15 amino acids long. Germline values: CDR1 MNHEY, CDR2 SVGEGT.

For this clonotype: A much bigger clone sits one base away, suggesting this may be a read error. The conserved final phenylalanine or tryptophan is absent from the CDR3, which likely points to a read error. The V gene is TRBV12-3 or TRBV12-4, the J gene TRBJ1-3, with a tentative D call TRBD1 (5 bases). The CDR3 sequence is 11 residues long. Trimming took off 6 bases at V and 11 bases at J, with 11 bases between the two ends. The CDR3 nucleotides are TGTGCCAGCAGAAGGGGCAACGCCATATATCTT. This encodes CASRRGNAIYL.

V is TRBV12-3 or TRBV12-4 and J is TRBJ2-1; the match to TRBD2 covers 7 bases. J was trimmed by 8 bases and V by 5 bases; bases with no gene match: 9. The CDR3 contains 14 residues. CDR3: CASSLAGDSDEQFF. CDR3 nucleotide sequence: TGTGCCAGCAGTCTTGCGGGGGACTCAGATGAGCAGTTCTTC.